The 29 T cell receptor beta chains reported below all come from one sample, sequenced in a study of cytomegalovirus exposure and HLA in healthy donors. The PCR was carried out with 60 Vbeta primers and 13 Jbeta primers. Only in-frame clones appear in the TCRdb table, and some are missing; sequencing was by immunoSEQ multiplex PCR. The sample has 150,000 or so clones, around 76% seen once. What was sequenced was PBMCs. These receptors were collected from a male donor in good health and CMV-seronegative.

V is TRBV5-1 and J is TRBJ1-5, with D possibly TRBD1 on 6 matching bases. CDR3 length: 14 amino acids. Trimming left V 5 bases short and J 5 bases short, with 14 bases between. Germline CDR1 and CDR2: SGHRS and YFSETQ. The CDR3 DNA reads TGCGCCAGCAGTCAAGGGGGTGGTGATCAGCCCCAGCATTTT. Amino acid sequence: CASSQGGGDQPQHF.

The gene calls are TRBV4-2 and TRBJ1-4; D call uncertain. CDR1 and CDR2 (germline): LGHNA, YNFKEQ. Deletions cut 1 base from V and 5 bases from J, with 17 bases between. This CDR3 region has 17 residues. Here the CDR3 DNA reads TGTGCCAGCAGCCAAGCCCTCCTGATGACGGGGAATGAAAAACTGTTTTTT. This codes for CASSQALLMTGNEKLFF.

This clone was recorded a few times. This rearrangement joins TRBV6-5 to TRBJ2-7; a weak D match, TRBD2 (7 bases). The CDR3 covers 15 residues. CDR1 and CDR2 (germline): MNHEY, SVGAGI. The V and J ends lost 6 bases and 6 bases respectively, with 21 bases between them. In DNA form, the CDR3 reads TGTGCCAGCAGCCGCGGGGGCGCCGACCTAGGCGAGCAGTACTTC. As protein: CASSRGGADLGEQYF.

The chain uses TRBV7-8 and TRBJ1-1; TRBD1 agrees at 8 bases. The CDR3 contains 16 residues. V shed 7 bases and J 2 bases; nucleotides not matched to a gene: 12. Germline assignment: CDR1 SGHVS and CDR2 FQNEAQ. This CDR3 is CASNPRTGTANTEAFF. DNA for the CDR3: TGTGCCAGCAACCCTAGGACAGGGACGGCAAACACTGAAGCTTTCTTT.

CDR3 bases: TGTGCCAGCAATCGGGGAGTTCAAGAGACCCAGTACTTC. It translates to CASNRGVQETQYF. This chain uses TRBV2 with TRBJ2-5, with D perhaps TRBD2 (5 bases). The ends were cut back, 7 bases at V and 2 bases at J, with 11 bases in the middle. CDR1 and CDR2 from the germline V gene are SNHLY and FYNNEI. This CDR3 has 13 amino acids.

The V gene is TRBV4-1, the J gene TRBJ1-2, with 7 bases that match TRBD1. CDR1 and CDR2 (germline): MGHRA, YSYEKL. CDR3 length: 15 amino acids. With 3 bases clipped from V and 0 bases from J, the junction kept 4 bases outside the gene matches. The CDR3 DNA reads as TGCGCCAGCAGCCAGGAACAGGGGCCTAACTATGGCTACACCTTC. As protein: CASSQEQGPNYGYTF.

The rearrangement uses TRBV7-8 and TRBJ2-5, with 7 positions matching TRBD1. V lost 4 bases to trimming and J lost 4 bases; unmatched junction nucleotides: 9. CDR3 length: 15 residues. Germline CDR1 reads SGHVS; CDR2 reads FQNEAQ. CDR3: CASSSGRGYGETQYF. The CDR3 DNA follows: TGTGCCAGCAGCTCAGGCAGGGGGTATGGAGAGACCCAGTACTTC. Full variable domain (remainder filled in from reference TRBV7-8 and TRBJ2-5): GAGVSQSPRYKVAKRGQDVALRCDPISGHVSLFWYQQALGQGPEFLTYFQNEAQLDKSGLPSDRFFAERPEGSVSTLKIQRTQQEDSAVYLCASSSGRGYGETQYFGPGTRLLVL.

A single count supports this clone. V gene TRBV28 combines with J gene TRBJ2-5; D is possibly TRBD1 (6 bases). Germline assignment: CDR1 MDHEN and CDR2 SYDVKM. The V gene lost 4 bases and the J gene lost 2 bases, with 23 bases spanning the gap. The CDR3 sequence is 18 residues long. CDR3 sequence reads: CASSSRGGGREIQETQYF. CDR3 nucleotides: TGTGCCAGCAGTTCACGTGGTGGGGGCAGGGAAATACAAGAGACCCAGTACTTC.

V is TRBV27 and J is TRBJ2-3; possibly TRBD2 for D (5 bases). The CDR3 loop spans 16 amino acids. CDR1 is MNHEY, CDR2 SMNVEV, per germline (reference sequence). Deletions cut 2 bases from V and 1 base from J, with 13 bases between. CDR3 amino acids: CASSLVRARGTDTQYF. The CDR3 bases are TGTGCCAGCAGTTTAGTGCGGGCACGGGGCACAGATACGCAGTATTTT.

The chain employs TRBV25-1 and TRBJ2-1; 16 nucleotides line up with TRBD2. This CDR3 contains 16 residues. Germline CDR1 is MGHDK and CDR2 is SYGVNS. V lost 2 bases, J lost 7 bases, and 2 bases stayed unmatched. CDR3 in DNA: TGTGCCAGCAGTGAACCGGGACTAGCGGGGGGGAATGAGCAGTTCTTC. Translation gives CASSEPGLAGGNEQFF.

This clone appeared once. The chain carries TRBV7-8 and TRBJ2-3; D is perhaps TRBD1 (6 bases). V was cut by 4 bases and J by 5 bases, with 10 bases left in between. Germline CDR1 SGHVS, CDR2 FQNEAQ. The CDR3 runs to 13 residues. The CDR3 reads CASSSQGKDTQYF. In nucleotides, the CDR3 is TGTGCCAGCAGCTCCCAGGGGAAAGATACGCAGTATTTT.

CDR3 coding DNA: TGTGCCAGCAGTGAAGGAGGCGGGAGGGTTCAAGATACGCAGTATTTT. It specifies CASSEGGGRVQDTQYF. The chain employs TRBV25-1 and TRBJ2-3; 9 nucleotides match TRBD2. This CDR3 has 16 amino acids. Germline-derived CDR1 and CDR2 are MGHDK and SYGVNS. With 2 bases clipped from V and 5 bases from J, the junction kept 8 bases outside the gene matches.

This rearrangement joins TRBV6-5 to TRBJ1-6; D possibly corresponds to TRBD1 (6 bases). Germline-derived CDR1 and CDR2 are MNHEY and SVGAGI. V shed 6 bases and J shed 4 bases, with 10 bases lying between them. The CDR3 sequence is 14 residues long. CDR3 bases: TGTGCCAGCAGGGGGACACCTTATAATTCACCCCTCCACTTT. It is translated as CASRGTPYNSPLHF.

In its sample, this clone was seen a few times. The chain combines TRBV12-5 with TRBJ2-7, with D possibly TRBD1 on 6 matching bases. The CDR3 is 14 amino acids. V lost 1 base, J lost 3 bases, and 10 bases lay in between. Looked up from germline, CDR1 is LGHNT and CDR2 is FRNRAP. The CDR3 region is CASGLGGQSYEQYF. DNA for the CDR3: TGTGCTAGTGGTTTGGGGGGGCAGAGCTACGAGCAGTACTTC.

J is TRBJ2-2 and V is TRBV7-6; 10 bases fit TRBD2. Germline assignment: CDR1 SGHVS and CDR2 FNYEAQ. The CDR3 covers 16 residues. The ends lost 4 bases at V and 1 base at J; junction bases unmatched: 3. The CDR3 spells CASSSGTSENTGELFF. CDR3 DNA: TGTGCCAGCAGCTCGGGGACTAGCGAGAACACCGGGGAGCTGTTTTTT.

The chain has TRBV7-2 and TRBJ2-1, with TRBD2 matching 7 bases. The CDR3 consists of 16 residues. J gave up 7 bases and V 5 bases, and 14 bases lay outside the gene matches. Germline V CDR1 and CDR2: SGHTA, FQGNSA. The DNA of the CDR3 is TGTGCCAGCAGCCCTCGTAGCGGGTCTCTGGAGAATGAGCAGTTCTTC. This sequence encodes CASSPRSGSLENEQFF.

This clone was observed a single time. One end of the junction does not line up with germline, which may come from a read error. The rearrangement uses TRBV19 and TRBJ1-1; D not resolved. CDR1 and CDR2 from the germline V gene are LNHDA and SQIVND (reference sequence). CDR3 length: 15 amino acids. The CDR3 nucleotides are TGTGTCAGTAGCCACCGTTCCCTCGGGAACACTGAAGCTTTCTTT. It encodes CVSSHRSLGNTEAFF.

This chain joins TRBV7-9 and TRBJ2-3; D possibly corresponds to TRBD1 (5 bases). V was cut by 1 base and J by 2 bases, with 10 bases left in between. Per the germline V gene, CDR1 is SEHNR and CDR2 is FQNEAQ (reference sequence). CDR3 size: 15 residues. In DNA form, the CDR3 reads TGTGCCAGCAGCTTAGGGTCAGGGAACACAGATACGCAGTATTTT. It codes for CASSLGSGNTDTQYF.

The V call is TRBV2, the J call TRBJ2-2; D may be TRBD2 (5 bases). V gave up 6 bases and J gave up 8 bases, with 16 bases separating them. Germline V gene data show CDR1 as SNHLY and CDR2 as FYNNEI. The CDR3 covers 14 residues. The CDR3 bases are TGTGCCAGCAGACTGCCGGGGATTTCTGGGGAGCTGTTTTTT. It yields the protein CASRLPGISGELFF.

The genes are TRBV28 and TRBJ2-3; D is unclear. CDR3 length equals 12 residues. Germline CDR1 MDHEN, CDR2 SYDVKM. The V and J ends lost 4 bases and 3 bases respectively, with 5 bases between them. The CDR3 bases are TGTGCCAGCAGTTACCGGACAGATACGCAGTATTTT. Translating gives CASSYRTDTQYF.

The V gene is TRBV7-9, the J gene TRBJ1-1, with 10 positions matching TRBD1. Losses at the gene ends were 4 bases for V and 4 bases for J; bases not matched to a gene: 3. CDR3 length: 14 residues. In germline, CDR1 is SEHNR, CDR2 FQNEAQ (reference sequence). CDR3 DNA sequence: TGTGCCAGCAGCTCGGGACAGGGGAGCACTGAAGCTTTCTTT. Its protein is CASSSGQGSTEAFF.

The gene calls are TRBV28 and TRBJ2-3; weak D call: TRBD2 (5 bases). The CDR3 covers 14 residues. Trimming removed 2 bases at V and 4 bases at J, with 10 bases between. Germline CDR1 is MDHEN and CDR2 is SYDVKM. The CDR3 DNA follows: TGTGCCAGCAGTTTAGGTGGGAGTCCAGATACGCAGTATTTT. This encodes CASSLGGSPDTQYF.

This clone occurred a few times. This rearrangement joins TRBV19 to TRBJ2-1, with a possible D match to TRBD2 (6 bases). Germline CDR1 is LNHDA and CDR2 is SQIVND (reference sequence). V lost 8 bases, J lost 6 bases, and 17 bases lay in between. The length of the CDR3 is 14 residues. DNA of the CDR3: TGTGCCAGTTTCTCCGGGAGCTCGGGCAATGAGCAGTTCTTC. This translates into CASFSGSSGNEQFF.

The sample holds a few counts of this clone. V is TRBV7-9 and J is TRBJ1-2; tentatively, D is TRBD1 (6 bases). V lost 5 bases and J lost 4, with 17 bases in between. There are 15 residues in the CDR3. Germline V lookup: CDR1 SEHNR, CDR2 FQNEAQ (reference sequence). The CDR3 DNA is TGTGCCAGCAGCCCCCTGGGGGACATTGGCTATGGCTACACCTTC. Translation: CASSPLGDIGYGYTF.

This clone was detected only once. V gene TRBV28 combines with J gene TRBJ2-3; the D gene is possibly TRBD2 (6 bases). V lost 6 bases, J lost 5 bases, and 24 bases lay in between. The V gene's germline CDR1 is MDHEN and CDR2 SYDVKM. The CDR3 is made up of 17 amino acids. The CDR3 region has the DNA TGTGCCAGCAGCCTTTCTAGCGTAACCCAATCGCAAGATACGCAGTATTTT. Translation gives CASSLSSVTQSQDTQYF.

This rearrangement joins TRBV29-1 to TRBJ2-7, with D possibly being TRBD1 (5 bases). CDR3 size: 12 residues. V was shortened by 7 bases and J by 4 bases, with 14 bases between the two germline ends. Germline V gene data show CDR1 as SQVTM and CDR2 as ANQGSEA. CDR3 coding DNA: TGCAGCGCCAAATCTCAGGGTTACGAGCAGTACTTC. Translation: CSAKSQGYEQYF.

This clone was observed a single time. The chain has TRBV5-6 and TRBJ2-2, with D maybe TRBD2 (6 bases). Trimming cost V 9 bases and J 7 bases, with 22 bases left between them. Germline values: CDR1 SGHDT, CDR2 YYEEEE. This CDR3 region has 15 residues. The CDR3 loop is CATLGSGPLGGELFF. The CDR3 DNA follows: TGTGCCACCCTGGGCAGCGGGCCCCTCGGCGGGGAGCTGTTTTTT. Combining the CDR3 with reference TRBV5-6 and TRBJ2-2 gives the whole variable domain DAGVTQSPTHLIKTRGQQVTLRCSPKSGHDTVSWYQQALGQGPQFIFQYYEEEERQRGNFPDRFSGHQFPNYSSELNVNALLLGDSALYLCATLGSGPLGGELFFGEGSRLTVL.

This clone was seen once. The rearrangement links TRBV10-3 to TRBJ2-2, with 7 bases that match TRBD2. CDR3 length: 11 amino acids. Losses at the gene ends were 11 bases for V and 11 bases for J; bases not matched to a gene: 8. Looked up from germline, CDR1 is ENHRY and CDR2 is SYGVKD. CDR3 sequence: CAGGGVVELFF. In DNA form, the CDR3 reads TGTGCCGGGGGAGGGGTAGTCGAGCTGTTTTTT.

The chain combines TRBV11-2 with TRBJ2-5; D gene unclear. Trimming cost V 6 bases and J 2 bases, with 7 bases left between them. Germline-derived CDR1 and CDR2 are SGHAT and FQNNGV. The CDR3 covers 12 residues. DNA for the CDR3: TGTGCCAGCAGAGAAACTCAAGAGACCCAGTACTTC. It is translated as CASRETQETQYF.